This is a list of T cell receptor beta chains from one sample in a study of OX40 agonist ivuxolimab in advanced cancers. Assay used: immunoSEQ multiplex PCR; TCRdb lists only in-frame clones, some missing. The table lists approximately 63,000 clones, about nine tenths of them singletons, with more than 0.9% in the top ten. The sample in question was CD4+ or CD8+ T cells sorted from blood, obtained in a trial of the OX40 agonist ivuxolimab. Every receptor here comes from an adult with an advanced solid tumor such as melanoma, head and neck, liver or kidney cancer. Both conserved end residues are part of each CDR3. D genes are given only for firm matches. Clone size is given for some rows only: seen once, a few or many times, or a class if the clone is expanded.

j_gene: TRBJ1-1; d_gene: .; v_gene: TRBV18; abundance: .; CDR3nt: TGTGCCAGCTCACCCAACACACTGAACACTGAAGCTTTCTTT; CDR3aa: CASSPNTLNTEAFF
j_gene: TRBJ2-1; d_gene: TRBD2; v_gene: TRBV5-5; abundance: .; CDR3nt: TGTGCCAGCAGCCAGAAGGGACTAGCGGGTTACAATGAGCAGTTCTTC; CDR3aa: CASSQKGLAGYNEQFF
j_gene: TRBJ2-3; d_gene: .; v_gene: TRBV6-1; abundance: .; CDR3nt: TGTGCCAGCAGTGATTCCACAGATACGCAGTATTTT; CDR3aa: CASSDSTDTQYF
j_gene: TRBJ2-2; d_gene: .; v_gene: TRBV6-1; abundance: .; CDR3nt: TGTGCCAGCAACCTAGAGCCCGGGGAGCTGTTTTTT; CDR3aa: CASNLEPGELFF
j_gene: TRBJ2-7; d_gene: .; v_gene: TRBV6-5; abundance: .; CDR3nt: TGTGCCAGCAGTTATTCGCTAGTTTCCTACGAGCAGTACTTC; CDR3aa: CASSYSLVSYEQYF
j_gene: TRBJ1-2; d_gene: .; v_gene: TRBV19; abundance: .; CDR3nt: TGTGCCAGTAGTAGGGCCGTTAACTATGGCTACACCTTC; CDR3aa: CASSRAVNYGYTF
j_gene: TRBJ2-1; d_gene: TRBD2; v_gene: TRBV19; abundance: .; CDR3nt: TGTGCCAGTAGTCCCGCGGGGGGAACCGATGAGCAGTTCTTC; CDR3aa: CASSPAGGTDEQFF
j_gene: TRBJ1-4; d_gene: .; v_gene: TRBV5-5; abundance: .; CDR3nt: TGTGCCAGCAGCTCAATCAAGAATACCGGGACCCTGAGTGAAAAACTGTTTTTT; CDR3aa: CASSSIKNTGTLSEKLFF
j_gene: TRBJ2-5; d_gene: TRBD1; v_gene: TRBV5-4; abundance: .; CDR3nt: TGTGCCAGCAGGGAGACAGGGGGCGGAGAGACCCAGTACTTC; CDR3aa: CASRETGGGETQYF
j_gene: TRBJ1-5; d_gene: TRBD1; v_gene: TRBV28; abundance: few; CDR3nt: TGTGCCAGCAGCTCCCGACAGGGGGTCTCCTATAGCAATCAGCCCCAGCATTTT; CDR3aa: CASSSRQGVSYSNQPQHF
j_gene: TRBJ1-2; d_gene: TRBD1; v_gene: TRBV27; abundance: .; CDR3nt: TGTGCCAGCAGTGCATGGGACAGGGTGGATGGCTACACCTTC; CDR3aa: CASSAWDRVDGYTF
j_gene: TRBJ2-5; d_gene: .; v_gene: TRBV5-1; abundance: .; CDR3nt: TGCGCCAGCAGCTTGGTTGGCGGGTCCCAAGAGACCCAGTACTTC; CDR3aa: CASSLVGGSQETQYF
j_gene: TRBJ2-7; d_gene: .; v_gene: TRBV16; abundance: .; CDR3nt: TGTGCCAGCAGCCAATCTGCAGGCGGAACCTACGAGCAGTACTTC; CDR3aa: CASSQSAGGTYEQYF
j_gene: TRBJ2-1; d_gene: .; v_gene: TRBV7-2; abundance: .; CDR3nt: TGTGCCAGCAGCCCGGACGAAGGGTATGAGCAGTTCTTC; CDR3aa: CASSPDEGYEQFF
j_gene: TRBJ2-3; d_gene: .; v_gene: TRBV28; abundance: .; CDR3nt: TGTGCCAGCAGTTTATGGGAAGGGGTGGCGGCACCTAGCACAGATACGCAGTATTTT; CDR3aa: CASSLWEGVAAPSTDTQYF
j_gene: TRBJ2-3; d_gene: .; v_gene: TRBV9; abundance: .; CDR3nt: TGTGCCAGCAGCGGGGGCGGAGGCCCAGATACGCAGTATTTT; CDR3aa: CASSGGGGPDTQYF
j_gene: TRBJ2-3; d_gene: TRBD2; v_gene: TRBV13; abundance: .; CDR3nt: TGTGCCAGCAGCTTAGTTTCCAGCGGGAGGACAGATACGCAGTATTTT; CDR3aa: CASSLVSSGRTDTQYF
j_gene: TRBJ1-3; d_gene: TRBD1; v_gene: TRBV13; abundance: .; CDR3nt: TGTGCCAGCAGCCTCGGGACAGTCGGAAACACCATATATTTT; CDR3aa: CASSLGTVGNTIYF
j_gene: TRBJ2-7; d_gene: .; v_gene: TRBV19; abundance: .; CDR3nt: TGTGCCAGTAGTTCCGGCAGGGTTGGCTACGAGCAGTACTTC; CDR3aa: CASSSGRVGYEQYF
j_gene: TRBJ1-4; d_gene: TRBD1; v_gene: TRBV19; abundance: once; CDR3nt: TGTGCCAGTAGTATTGGGGGACAGTCTAATGAAAAACTGTTTTTT; CDR3aa: CASSIGGQSNEKLFF
j_gene: TRBJ2-7; d_gene: TRBD1; v_gene: TRBV27; abundance: .; CDR3nt: TGTGCCAGCAGTCGCCCCGGGACAGGGATGTACGAGCAGTACTTC; CDR3aa: CASSRPGTGMYEQYF
j_gene: TRBJ2-3; d_gene: .; v_gene: TRBV6-1; abundance: .; CDR3nt: TGTGCCAGCAGTGACGTAGGACAGAGCACAGATACGCAGTATTTT; CDR3aa: CASSDVGQSTDTQYF
j_gene: TRBJ1-2; d_gene: .; v_gene: TRBV7-8; abundance: .; CDR3nt: TGTGCCAGCAGCCCGACGCGACAGAACTATGGCTACACCTTC; CDR3aa: CASSPTRQNYGYTF
j_gene: TRBJ2-7; d_gene: .; v_gene: TRBV15; abundance: .; CDR3nt: TGTGCCACCAGCAGAGATCGGGGGACCTACGAGCAGTACTTC; CDR3aa: CATSRDRGTYEQYF
j_gene: TRBJ2-2; d_gene: .; v_gene: TRBV10-1; abundance: .; CDR3nt: TGCGCCAGCAGTGCCTCAATCACCGGGGAGCTGTTTTTT; CDR3aa: CASSASITGELFF
j_gene: TRBJ2-1; d_gene: .; v_gene: TRBV23-1; abundance: .; CDR3nt: TGCGCCAGCAGTCAACCCTCCCCGACAAATCGAGTCAATGAGCAGTTCTTC; CDR3aa: CASSQPSPTNRVNEQFF
j_gene: TRBJ2-1; d_gene: TRBD2; v_gene: TRBV5-1; abundance: .; CDR3nt: TGCGCCAGCAGCCGAGGGACTAGCGGGACTCACAATGAGCAGTTCTTC; CDR3aa: CASSRGTSGTHNEQFF
j_gene: TRBJ1-2; d_gene: .; v_gene: TRBV7-2; abundance: .; CDR3nt: TGTGCCAGCAGCTTAGCAGGCTATGGCTACACCTTC; CDR3aa: CASSLAGYGYTF
j_gene: TRBJ2-3; d_gene: .; v_gene: TRBV9; abundance: .; CDR3nt: TGTGCCAGCAGCGTAGGGACTACAGATACGCAGTATTTT; CDR3aa: CASSVGTTDTQYF
j_gene: TRBJ1-3; d_gene: .; v_gene: TRBV28; abundance: .; CDR3nt: TGTGCCAGCAGTTCCAATACCCTGTGGAGCTCTGGAAACACCATATATTTT; CDR3aa: CASSSNTLWSSGNTIYF
j_gene: TRBJ2-1; d_gene: TRBD2; v_gene: TRBV30; abundance: .; CDR3nt: TGTGCCTGGAAACTAGCGGGAGGTCTCAATGAGCAGTTCTTC; CDR3aa: CAWKLAGGLNEQFF
j_gene: TRBJ1-1; d_gene: .; v_gene: TRBV30; abundance: .; CDR3nt: TGTGCCTGGAGTCCCGGGGTGAACACTGAAGCTTTCTTT; CDR3aa: CAWSPGVNTEAFF
j_gene: TRBJ1-2; d_gene: .; v_gene: TRBV19; abundance: .; CDR3nt: TGTGCCAGTAGTATCTCTACAGCTAGCTATGGCTACACCTTC; CDR3aa: CASSISTASYGYTF
j_gene: TRBJ2-1; d_gene: TRBD2; v_gene: TRBV10-3; abundance: .; CDR3nt: TGTGCCATCAGCCGGGGGCTAGCGGGCTCCTACAATGAGCAGTTCTTC; CDR3aa: CAISRGLAGSYNEQFF
j_gene: TRBJ1-3; d_gene: .; v_gene: TRBV30; abundance: .; CDR3nt: TGTGCCTGGAGTCTCTCCGGCGCCGGGACCATATATTTT; CDR3aa: CAWSLSGAGTIYF
j_gene: TRBJ2-3; d_gene: .; v_gene: TRBV28; abundance: .; CDR3nt: TGTGCCAGCAGTTTAGGACAGACAGGAGGGGATACGCAGTATTTT; CDR3aa: CASSLGQTGGDTQYF
j_gene: TRBJ2-7; d_gene: TRBD2; v_gene: TRBV6-1; abundance: .; CDR3nt: TGTGCCAGCAGTGAATTTCCCGGACTAGCGGGAGGGTCCTACGAGCAGTACTTC; CDR3aa: CASSEFPGLAGGSYEQYF
j_gene: TRBJ2-7; d_gene: TRBD1; v_gene: TRBV28; abundance: once; CDR3nt: TGTGCCAGCAGTTTCTCGGACAGGGGAGGCGACGAGCAGTACTTC; CDR3aa: CASSFSDRGGDEQYF